The sequence of this TCR beta chain was determined in a study of T cell repertoires in cytomegalovirus infection (dated by TCRdb to between 2018 and 2021). Regarding the complete study: Recently identified HLA-C-restricted CMV epitopes, whose presentation resists viral immunomodulation, were targeted by peptide stimulations together with well-studied HLA-B-restricted epitopes. Because public TCR beta signatures pointed to carriage of CMV infection together with the matching HLA type, the HLA type of each donor mattered for the analysis. The investigation overall reported the following: In the ex vivo response, HLA-C-restricted CMV-specific TCR beta clonotypes were dominant, and in two of eight donors the single most frequent clonotype came from this HLA-C-restricted group. Carriers of CMV infection plus the relevant HLA type were discriminated by the cumulative frequency of public TCR beta family members in the study cohort and in an independent roughly 400-donor cohort.

Between the V and J ends, shortened by 6 bases and 3 bases respectively, the junction contains 20 bases. From the cysteine up to the phenylalanine, the CDR3 has a length of 16 residues. The entry retains the CDR3 DNA only, 48 bases that are in frame from base 1. The germline V gene (reference sequence) yields LNHDA for CDR1 and SQIVND for CDR2. This sample's treatment or condition label indicates: in vitro stimulation with specific CMV peptide epitopes to enrich CMV-specific T cells. This clonotype was recorded a few times. What this receptor recognizes is not known. Base qualities are not at hand, and no much larger clone is one base apart. The instrument given in TCRdb is Illumina HiSeq 1500. TCRdb trimmed public reads at Q25 via fastp, called clones via MiXCR and kept in-frame beta chains. Merged by CDR3 protein, the rows form single entries marked with the most common genes and DNA. The sample table lists roughly 120,000 distinct CDR3 sequences, about 30% of them with a count of one. 80% to 85% of the sample comes from the top ten.

The sequencing here drew on CD8+ T cells from cultured PBMCs, taken from culture after CMV antigen stimulation. The chain is encoded by TRBV19 joined to TRBJ1-1; 5 matching bases give a weak D call of TRBD1. The receptor was isolated from a human donor in good health (CMV status not recorded). Some clones in this sample may be carry-over from other donors' samples. The CDR3 protein: CASSPRVGGWDTEAFF. The DNA sequence is as follows: TGTGCCAGTAGCCCCAGAGTTGGGGGATGGGACACTGAAGCTTTCTTT.